The T cell receptor (beta chain) under discussion was sequenced for a study of control samples from healthy donors and cancer patients. TCRdb keeps only in-frame clones here, not all; method: immunoSEQ multiplex PCR. The repertoire holds 150,000 to 200,000 clones, about 90% seen once, with approximately 4.9% in the top ten. This TCR derives from a woman in her thirties in good health. Sequenced sample: blood.

CDR3 sequence: CASSPGTGRRDTEAFF. As DNA, the CDR3 is TGCGCCAGCAGCCCCGGGACAGGACGGCGGGACACTGAAGCTTTCTTT. The chain has TRBV5-1 and TRBJ1-1, with TRBD1 matching over 8 bases. CDR1 SGHRS and CDR2 YFSETQ come from the germline V gene. With 4 bases clipped from V and 3 bases from J, the junction kept 11 bases outside the gene matches. This CDR3 spans 16 amino acids.